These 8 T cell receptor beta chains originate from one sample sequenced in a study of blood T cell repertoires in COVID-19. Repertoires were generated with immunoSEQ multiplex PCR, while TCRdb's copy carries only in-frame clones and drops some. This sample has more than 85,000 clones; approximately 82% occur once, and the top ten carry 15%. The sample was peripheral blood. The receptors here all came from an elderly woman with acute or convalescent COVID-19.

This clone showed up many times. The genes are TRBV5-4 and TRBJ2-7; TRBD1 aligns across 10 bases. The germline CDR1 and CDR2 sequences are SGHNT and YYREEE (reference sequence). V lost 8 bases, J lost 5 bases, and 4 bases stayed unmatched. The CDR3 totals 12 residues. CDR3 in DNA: TGTGCCAGTGCGACAGGGGGCAACGAGCAGTACTTC. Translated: CASATGGNEQYF. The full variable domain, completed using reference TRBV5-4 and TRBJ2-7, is ETGVTQSPTHLIKTRGQQVTLRCSSQSGHNTVSWYQQALGQGPQFIFQYYREEENGRGNFPPRFSGLQFPNYSSELNVNALELDDSALYLCASATGGNEQYFGPGTRLTVT.

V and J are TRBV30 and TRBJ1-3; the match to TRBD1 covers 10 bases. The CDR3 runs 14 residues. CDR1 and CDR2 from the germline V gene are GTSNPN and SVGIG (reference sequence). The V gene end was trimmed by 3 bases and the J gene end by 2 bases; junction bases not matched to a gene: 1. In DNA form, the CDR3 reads TGTGCCTGGAGGGGGACAGGGGCTGGAAACACCATATATTTT. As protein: CAWRGTGAGNTIYF.

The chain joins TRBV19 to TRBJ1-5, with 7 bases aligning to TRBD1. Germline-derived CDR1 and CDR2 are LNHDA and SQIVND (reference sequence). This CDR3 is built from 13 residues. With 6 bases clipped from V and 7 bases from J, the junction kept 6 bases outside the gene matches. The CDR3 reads CASRYRGEQPQHF. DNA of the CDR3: TGTGCCAGTAGGTACAGGGGAGAACAGCCCCAGCATTTT.

DNA of the CDR3: TGTGCCAGCAGCGAGCCCGGAGTTAAACTGTTTTTT. Its protein product is CASSEPGVKLFF. This chain uses TRBV9 with TRBJ1-4; D is ambiguous. With 3 bases removed from V and 11 bases from J, the gap between germline ends came to 11 bases. Germline V gene lookup returns CDR1 SGDLS and CDR2 YYNGEE. CDR3 length equals 12 residues.

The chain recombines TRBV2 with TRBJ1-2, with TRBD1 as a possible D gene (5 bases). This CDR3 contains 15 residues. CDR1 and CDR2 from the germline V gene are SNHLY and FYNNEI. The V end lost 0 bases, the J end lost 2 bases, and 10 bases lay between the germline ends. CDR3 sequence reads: CASSEASTANYGYTF. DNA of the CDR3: TGTGCCAGCAGTGAAGCGTCGACAGCCAACTATGGCTACACCTTC.

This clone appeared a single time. CDR3 loop: CASSPPGQGASGANVLTF. The CDR3 DNA is TGTGCCAGCAGCCCCCCGGGACAGGGGGCATCTGGGGCCAACGTCCTGACTTTC. The chain employs TRBV7-6 and TRBJ2-6, with 12 positions matching TRBD1. In germline, CDR1 is SGHVS, CDR2 FNYEAQ. V shed 5 bases and J 1 base; nucleotides not matched to a gene: 6. The CDR3 consists of 18 residues.

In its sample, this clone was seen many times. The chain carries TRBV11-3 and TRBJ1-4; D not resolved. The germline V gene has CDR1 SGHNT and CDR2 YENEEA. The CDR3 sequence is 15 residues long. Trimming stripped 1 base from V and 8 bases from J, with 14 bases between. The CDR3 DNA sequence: TGTGCCAGCAGCTTAGGTCGGGGTAACGAAGAAAAACTGTTTTTT. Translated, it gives CASSLGRGNEEKLFF.

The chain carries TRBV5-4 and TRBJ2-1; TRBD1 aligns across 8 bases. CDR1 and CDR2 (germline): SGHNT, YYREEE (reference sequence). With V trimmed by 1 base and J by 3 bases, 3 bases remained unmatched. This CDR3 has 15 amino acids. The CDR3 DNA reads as TGTGCCAGCAGCTTGTCAGGGGGCAACTACAATGAGCAGTTCTTC. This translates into CASSLSGGNYNEQFF.